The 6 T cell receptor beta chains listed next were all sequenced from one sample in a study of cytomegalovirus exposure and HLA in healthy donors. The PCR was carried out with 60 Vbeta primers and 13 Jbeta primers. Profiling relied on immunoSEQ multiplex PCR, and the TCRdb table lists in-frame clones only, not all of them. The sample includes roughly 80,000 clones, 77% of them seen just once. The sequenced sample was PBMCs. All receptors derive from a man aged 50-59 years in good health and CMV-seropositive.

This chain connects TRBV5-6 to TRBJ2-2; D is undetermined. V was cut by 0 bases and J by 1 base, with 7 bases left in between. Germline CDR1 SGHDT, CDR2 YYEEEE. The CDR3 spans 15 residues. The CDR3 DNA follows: TGTGCCAGCAGCTTGGGAGCGAAGAACACCGGGGAGCTGTTTTTT. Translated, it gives CASSLGAKNTGELFF.

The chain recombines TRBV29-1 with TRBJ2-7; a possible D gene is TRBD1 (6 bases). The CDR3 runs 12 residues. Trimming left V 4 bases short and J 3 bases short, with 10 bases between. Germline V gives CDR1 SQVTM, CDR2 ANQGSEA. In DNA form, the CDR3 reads TGCAGCGTTGTGGGACAACTCTACGAGCAGTACTTC. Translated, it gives CSVVGQLYEQYF.

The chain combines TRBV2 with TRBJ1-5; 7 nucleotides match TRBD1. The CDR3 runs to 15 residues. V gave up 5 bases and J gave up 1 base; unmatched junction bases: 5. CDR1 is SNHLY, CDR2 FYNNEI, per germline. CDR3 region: CASSTGQTSNQPQHF. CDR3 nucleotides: TGTGCCAGCAGTACGGGACAGACAAGCAATCAGCCCCAGCATTTT.

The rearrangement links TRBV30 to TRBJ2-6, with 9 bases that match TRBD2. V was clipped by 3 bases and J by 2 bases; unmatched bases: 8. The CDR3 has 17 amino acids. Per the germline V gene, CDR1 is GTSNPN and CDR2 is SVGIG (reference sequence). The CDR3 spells CAWRMGSGSPGANVLTF. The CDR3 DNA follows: TGTGCCTGGAGAATGGGTAGCGGGAGCCCTGGGGCCAACGTCCTGACTTTC.

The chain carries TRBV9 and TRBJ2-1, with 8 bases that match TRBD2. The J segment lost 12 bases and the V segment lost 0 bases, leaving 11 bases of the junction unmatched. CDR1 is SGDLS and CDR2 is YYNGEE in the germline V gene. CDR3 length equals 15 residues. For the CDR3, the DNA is TGTGCCAGCAGCGTAGGGGGTAGCGGGGTACAGGCGCAGTTCTTC. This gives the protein CASSVGGSGVQAQFF.

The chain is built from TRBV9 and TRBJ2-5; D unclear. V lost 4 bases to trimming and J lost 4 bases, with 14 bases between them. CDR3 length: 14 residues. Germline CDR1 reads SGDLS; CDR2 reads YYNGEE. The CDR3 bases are TGTGCCAGCAGCAAAGATCCGGGTTTAGAGACCCAGTACTTC. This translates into CASSKDPGLETQYF.